This entry features one T cell receptor (beta chain) sequence. The antigen is undetermined. With a duration under 2 months, the hyperthyroidism was newly diagnosed in patients aged 18 to 65. This sample was included in a study of T cells in Graves' hyperthyroidism and ophthalmopathy. The study's findings and limits: Peripheral blood also featured most of the thyroid clonotypes expanded above 0.001.

V lost 6 bases, J lost 8 bases, and 16 bases lay in between. CDR3 length equals 13 residues. Germline lookup yields CDR1 MGHDK and CDR2 SYGVNS. Amplified TCR beta CDR3 regions derived from RNA transcripts. HTBI primers were used for first-round RT-PCR of the TCR CDR3. TCRdb recomputed calls from the multiplex PCR reads with MiXCR, one row per CDR3 protein. The table has approximately 590,000 distinct CDR3 sequences, 35% to 55% seen once. Material for sequencing was peripheral blood or thyroid tissue (not recorded which). The rearrangement links TRBV25-1 to TRBJ1-2; D is unclear. The receptor's source is a woman between 18 and 29 years old with Graves' hyperthyroidism. Here the CDR3 reads CASSLDLRTGYTF. CDR3 nucleotide sequence: TGTGCCAGCAGCTTGGATTTAAGGACCGGCTACACCTTC.